This T cell receptor (beta chain) was identified during a study of cytotoxic CD8 clonotypes in ibrutinib-treated CLL (dated by TCRdb to the early 2020s). General notes on the study: The cohort was composed of ten to eleven relapsed/refractory and about 15 treatment-naive patients; IGHV unmutated status was identified in fewer than 18 patients. Partial responses were observed in roughly 24 patients and complete responses in 2; after a median follow-up of 68 months, remission was maintained in approximately 15 patients and progression was observed in roughly 12. The response samples were drawn at a median of approximately twelve months into treatment, with a range of about 6 to 36 months. On average, each sample had some 250,000 productive templates and under 95,000 productive rearrangements. Of the 90 or so participants in the trial, about two dozen had longitudinal samples available. Cryopreserved peripheral blood mononuclear cells were collected at three points: before therapy, at response, and at either sustained remission or disease progression. Every sample from remission and from progressive disease was obtained while the patients were still on ibrutinib. The study at large found these results: Sustained-remission and progressing patients did not have matched sampling times, and lymph node repertoires were not examined. At ibrutinib response clonality went up, during sustained remission it held steady, and at progression it dropped back toward baseline. Public clonotypes were rare and either contracted or stayed stable during treatment, and the rise in clonality at ibrutinib response reflected the expansion of private clonotypes. At baseline, clonality was higher than in age-matched healthy donors and showed a strong correlation with circulating CD8+ T-cell counts.

Per the publication, the time point label means: 12 to 13 months on ibrutinib. Roughly 1.9 micrograms of genomic DNA were extracted from cryopreserved PBMCs for TCR beta library preparation. Longitudinal blood samples from CLL patients receiving ibrutinib monotherapy were subjected to high-throughput TCR beta sequencing. The patients were enrolled in a single-center, open-label phase 2 trial of ibrutinib monotherapy. The germline V gene gives CDR1 as SGDLS and CDR2 as YYNGEE. The CDR3 covers 15 residues, taking in both the cysteine and the phenylalanine. CDR3 DNA is the only sequence kept; it has 45 bases, read in frame from the first base. Germline trimming: 0 bases from V, 6 bases from J; junction bases outside gene matches: 5. On this clone: It lacks a known antigen. The record has no base qualities; no much larger clone is one base away.

On a MiSeq, deep resolution sequencing aimed for a depth between 1 in 1 million and 1 in 200,000 T cells, with each clonotype covered roughly 10x on average. TCR beta libraries were generated with the immunoSEQ hsTCRB Kit. Per the authors' processing: ImmunoSEQ Data Assistant and ImmunoSEQ Analyzer were used for data analysis, and V, D and J genes were assigned according to IMGT definitions. Clonality was computed as one minus normalized Shannon entropy of productive rearrangement frequencies, ranging from 0 to 1. Public clonotype analysis was restricted to overrepresented clonotypes comprising at least 0.05% of each patient's repertoire. About a dozen age-matched healthy donor repertoires from immuneACCESS served as clonality controls. Not all clones reach the TCRdb copy of this immuneACCESS table, which keeps in-frame sequences only. Checked studies attribute under half of the gap to unresolved V genes and leave the rest unexplained. V and J calls and clone size are copied from that table; D and trimming were computed from the DNA. Within this sample are about 200,000 clones, with approximately 79% of them counted one time only. The ten most abundant clones make up more than 9.5% of the sample.

The receptor was derived from a human donor with chronic lymphocytic leukemia. The chain was built from TRBV9 and TRBJ2-3, with 9 bases matching TRBD2. This specimen consisted of PBMCs, obtained after 12 months of ibrutinib treatment. The CDR3 protein sequence reads: CASSVAAGGPDTQYF. The nucleotides are TGTGCCAGCAGCGTAGCGGCGGGGGGGCCTGATACGCAGTATTTT.